The 3 T cell receptor beta chains given below trace back to one sample, sequenced in a study of T cell clonotyping in hematopoietic cell transplantation. Described time point: recipient sample about 28 days before transplant, after cytoreduction. Clones were read by immunoSEQ multiplex PCR, and TCRdb kept only the in-frame ones, dropping some. Seen here are tens of thousands of clones, about four fifths observed once, and the top ten hold around 5.3%. The sequencing here drew on peripheral blood mononuclear cells, taken before stem cell transplant. The source of these receptors is a man in his fifties or sixties with myelodysplastic syndrome. Some clones in this sample may be carry-over from other donors' samples.

The chain combines TRBV4-1 with TRBJ2-3; D is unclear. Germline CDR1 is MGHRA and CDR2 is YSYEKL. Deletions cut 0 bases from V and 4 bases from J, with 5 bases between. The CDR3 is 13 amino acids. The CDR3 region has the DNA TGCGCCAGCAGCCAAGAGGGTGCAGATACGCAGTATTTT. The encoded protein is CASSQEGADTQYF.

V usage is TRBV5-8 and J usage is TRBJ2-3; 10 bases line up with TRBD2. The V gene's germline CDR1 is SGHTS and CDR2 YDEGEE. J lost 2 bases, V lost 4 bases, and 10 bases had no gene match. The CDR3 loop spans 17 amino acids. The CDR3 sequence: CASSRRGSGGPTDTQYF. The CDR3, as DNA: TGTGCCAGCAGCCGTCGGGGTAGCGGGGGGCCCACAGATACGCAGTATTTT.

The chain combines TRBV29-1 with TRBJ2-7, with 8 bases lining up with TRBD2. Germline CDR1 reads SQVTM; CDR2 reads ANQGSEA. With V trimmed by 8 bases and J by 3 bases, 9 bases remained unmatched. The CDR3 runs to 13 residues. The CDR3 here is CSIVPSGGYEQYF. In DNA form, the CDR3 reads TGCAGCATCGTCCCCAGCGGGGGCTACGAGCAGTACTTC.